The present entry profiles one T cell receptor beta chain with its context. Antigen: not known. The assay was run at survey level. Assay used: immunoSEQ multiplex PCR; TCRdb lists only in-frame clones, some missing. The sample has tens of thousands of clones; about 69% are singletons. The sample originates from a study of pediatric ulcerative colitis. One to two pinch biopsies were taken from the rectum during colonoscopy. Ulcerative colitis patients received no immunosuppressive medication before the diagnostic colonoscopy. The CDR3 spans 16 residues. The V gene lost 0 bases and the J gene lost 5 bases, with 16 bases spanning the gap. Looked up from germline, CDR1 is SGHVS and CDR2 is FQNEAQ. Whole-study results and caveats: Rectal pinch biopsies may have included blood-derived T cells, especially in patients with overt colitis.

The sequencing sample was made of gut tissue. This rearrangement joins TRBV7-8 to TRBJ2-5; either TRBD1 or TRBD2 may fit D (5 bases each). The source is a boy younger than 18 with severe ulcerative colitis. CDR3 in DNA: TGTGCCAGCAGCTTAGCCGGGACCTACTTCGGGGAGACCCAGTACTTC. Protein sequence: CASSLAGTYFGETQYF.